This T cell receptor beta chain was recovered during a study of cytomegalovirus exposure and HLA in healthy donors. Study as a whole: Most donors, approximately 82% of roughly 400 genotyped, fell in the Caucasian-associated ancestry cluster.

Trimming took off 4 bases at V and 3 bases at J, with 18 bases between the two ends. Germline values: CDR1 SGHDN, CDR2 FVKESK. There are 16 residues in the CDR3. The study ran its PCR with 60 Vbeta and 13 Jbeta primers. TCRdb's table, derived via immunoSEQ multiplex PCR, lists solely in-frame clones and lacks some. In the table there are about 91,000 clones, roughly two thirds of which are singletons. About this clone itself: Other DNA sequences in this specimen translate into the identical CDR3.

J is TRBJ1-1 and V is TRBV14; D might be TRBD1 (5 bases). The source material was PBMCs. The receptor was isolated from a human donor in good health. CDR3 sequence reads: CASSPISDGGYTEAFF. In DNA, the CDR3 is TGTGCCAGCAGCCCCATATCGGATGGGGGGTACACTGAAGCTTTCTTT.